The source of this T cell receptor (beta chain) is a study of T cell responses to AZD1222 COVID-19 vaccine. Sequencing was performed with immunoSEQ multiplex PCR; in TCRdb, only in-frame clones are kept and a portion is missing. The data hold over 130,000 clones, with about 92% observed a single time. CDR1 and CDR2 (germline): MDHEN, SYDVKM. The CDR3 totals 15 residues. V dropped 6 bases and J dropped 6 bases, with 20 bases sitting between them. General study points: Reports say nearly half of spike-specific TCRs go after unmutated variant regions. At baseline, just a handful of AZD1222 recipients tested seropositive.

This clone was counted a few times. Its antigen is undetermined. The chain joins TRBV28 to TRBJ1-1; no clear D. The sequence came from an adult who received the AZD1222 COVID-19 vaccine. The sequencing here drew on peripheral blood, taken 28 days after the second AZD1222 dose. The CDR3 here is CASRPSGGRVAEAFF. The CDR3 bases are TGTGCCAGCAGACCAAGTGGAGGCCGAGTGGCTGAAGCTTTCTTT.